This TCR beta chain was sequenced during a study of T cell repertoires in cytomegalovirus infection. Using its own MiXCR run on the reads, TCRdb lists one record per CDR3 protein. There are under 95,000 distinct CDR3 sequences in the sample; 4% occur only once, and 22% lies in the top ten. CDR1 SGHNT and CDR2 YENEEA come from the germline V gene. With 1 base removed from V and 4 bases from J, the gap between germline ends came to 11 bases. This CDR3 contains 15 residues. This clonotype was counted ten times or more. The chain carries TRBV11-3 and TRBJ2-1; D call uncertain. The specimen sequenced was PBMCs. This receptor was identified in a human donor in good health (CMV status not recorded). Some clones in this sample may be carry-over from other donors' samples. Here the CDR3 reads CASSLGAVAYNEQFF. CDR3 sequence (DNA): TGTGCCAGCAGCTTAGGGGCAGTTGCGTACAATGAGCAGTTCTTC.